A single sample gave rise to the 32 T cell receptor beta chains below, sequenced in a study of regulatory T cells in long-lasting Graves disease. Assembly of TCR beta libraries relied on iRepertoire HTBI primers together with Arm-PCR of CDR3 regions. TCRdb reprocessed the multiplex PCR reads with MiXCR, giving one entry per CDR3 protein. The table has about 350,000 distinct CDR3 sequences, 16% seen once; the top ten hold 20%. Time point of the sample: newly diagnosed GD, antithyroid drugs for less than 3 months. The TCR library used RNA extracted from PBMCs. Separately, the same data were catalogued under a study of T cells in Graves' hyperthyroidism and ophthalmopathy.

The specimen was peripheral blood mononuclear cells (PBMCs), collected at new diagnosis, from a patient treated with antithyroid drugs. The receptors were gathered from a woman between 18 and 29 years old with Graves disease.

This clonotype was found many times. This chain joins TRBV5-1 and TRBJ1-6; no definite D call. This CDR3 has 13 amino acids. Germline V gene sequence: CDR1 SGHRS, CDR2 YFSETQ. V lost 0 bases and J lost 10, with 8 bases in between. The CDR3 DNA follows: TGCGCCAGCAGCTTGGGAAATCAATCACCCCTCCACTTT. It is translated as CASSLGNQSPLHF.

This clonotype was found many times. This rearrangement joins TRBV5-1 to TRBJ2-7; D is perhaps TRBD1 (6 bases). The V end lost 4 bases, the J end lost 6 bases, and 20 bases lay between the germline ends. The germline V gene encodes CDR1 SGHRS and CDR2 YFSETQ. The CDR3 runs to 15 residues. In nucleotides, the CDR3 is TGCGCCAGCAGCCCTGGAGAAGGGGGATATACCGAGCAGTACTTC. This encodes CASSPGEGGYTEQYF.

This clonotype has at least ten counts. The chain couples TRBV20-1 to TRBJ2-7; TRBD2 matches 12 bases. This CDR3 has 14 amino acids. Per germline, CDR1 DFQATT and CDR2 SNEGSKA (reference sequence). Trimming at V came to 6 bases and at J to 7 bases, leaving 10 bases not matched to a gene. CDR3 sequence (DNA): TGCAGTGCGGCACGGACTAGCGGGGTGTCGGAGCAGTACTTC. It is translated as CSAARTSGVSEQYF.

This clonotype was recorded at least ten times. The V call is TRBV10-2, the J call TRBJ2-7; 8 nucleotides line up with TRBD1. The CDR3 consists of 15 residues. The germline gives CDR1 WSHSY, CDR2 SAAADI. Unmatched junction bases numbered 8, after V lost 0 bases and J lost 7 bases. This CDR3 reads CASSESETGDGEQYF. The CDR3 nucleotides read TGCGCCAGCAGTGAGTCGGAGACAGGGGATGGGGAGCAGTACTTC.

This chain joins TRBV7-6 and TRBJ2-1; 12 positions match TRBD2. CDR1 is SGHVS and CDR2 is FNYEAQ in the germline V gene. CDR3 length equals 17 residues. J lost 3 bases, V lost 2 bases, and 5 bases had no gene match. CDR3 amino acids: CASSLSLAGGNYNEQFF. The CDR3, as DNA: TGTGCCAGCAGCTTAAGCCTAGCGGGAGGGAACTACAATGAGCAGTTCTTC.

This clonotype was observed at least ten times. The V and J genes are TRBV5-1 and TRBJ1-1; D is possibly TRBD1 (5 bases). The germline V and J ends were trimmed by 0 bases and 4 bases, with 13 bases remaining between them. CDR3 size: 15 residues. Germline V gene sequence: CDR1 SGHRS, CDR2 YFSETQ. As DNA, the CDR3 is TGCGCCAGCAGCTTGGCCCCGCAGGGCTCCACTGAAGCTTTCTTT. Translating it yields CASSLAPQGSTEAFF.

This clonotype appeared many times. The chain is built from TRBV28 and TRBJ2-3; 16 nucleotides line up with TRBD2. This CDR3 has 20 residues. Losses at the gene ends were 3 bases for V and 2 bases for J; bases not matched to a gene: 11. Germline CDR1 and CDR2: MDHEN and SYDVKM. The CDR3 DNA is TGTGCCAGCAGTTTCCTCTCCTTGGGACTAGCGGGAGGGGTCACAGATACGCAGTATTTT. Its translation: CASSFLSLGLAGGVTDTQYF.

In this sample, this clonotype turned up many times. The genes are TRBV29-1 and TRBJ2-7; possible D gene TRBD1, 7 bases. Trimming removed 7 bases at V and 3 bases at J, with 19 bases between. Germline-derived CDR1 and CDR2 are SQVTM and ANQGSEA. The CDR3 contains 14 residues. The CDR3 is CSAGGAGQFYEQYF. DNA of the CDR3: TGCAGCGCTGGGGGCGCGGGACAGTTCTACGAGCAGTACTTC.

As to this clonotype: Likely a read error: the CDR3 ends without its conserved phenylalanine or tryptophan. The V gene is TRBV3-1, the J gene TRBJ1-1; weak D call: TRBD1 (5 bases). The CDR3 runs 14 residues. The V end was cut by 1 base, the J end by 7 bases, with 13 bases between. The V gene's germline CDR1 is LGHDT and CDR2 YNNKEL (reference sequence). The CDR3: CASSQVGGRSEAFS. The CDR3, as DNA: TGTGCCAGCAGCCAAGTGGGGGGAAGGAGTGAAGCTTTCTCT.

The V and J genes are TRBV27 and TRBJ2-1; D unclear. The CDR3 sequence is 15 residues long. Deletions cut 8 bases from V and 1 base from J, with 15 bases between. Germline V lookup: CDR1 MNHEY, CDR2 SMNVEV (reference sequence). The CDR3 DNA sequence: TGTGCCAGCGGCGAACCCCCAACGTCCTACAATGAGCAGTTCTTC. Amino acid sequence: CASGEPPTSYNEQFF.

The genes are TRBV9 and TRBJ1-6; 7 bases align to TRBD1. The CDR3 has 15 residues. The germline gives CDR1 SGDLS, CDR2 YYNGEE. With 4 bases clipped from V and 9 bases from J, the junction kept 10 bases outside the gene matches. CDR3 region: CASSPEGALGSPLHF. CDR3 nucleotides: TGTGCCAGCAGCCCAGAGGGGGCTTTAGGTTCACCCCTCCACTTT.

This clonotype showed up many times. The gene calls are TRBV20-1 and TRBJ2-1; 9 bases agree with TRBD1. From germline, CDR1 is DFQATT and CDR2 SNEGSKA (reference sequence). The CDR3 contains 17 residues. The V segment lost 5 bases and the J segment 4 bases; nucleotides outside the gene matches: 15. For the CDR3, the DNA is TGCAGTGCTTTAACAGGGGGCGGCAGATGGAAATACAATGAGCAGTTCTTC. Protein product: CSALTGGGRWKYNEQFF.

The sample holds many counts of this clonotype. The chain has TRBV6-5 and TRBJ2-2; D unresolved. The CDR3 has 16 residues. V shed 1 base and J shed 0 bases, with 9 bases lying between them. CDR1 and CDR2 from the germline V gene are MNHEY and SVGAGI. The CDR3 loop reads CASSYLQFANTGELFF. The CDR3 DNA is TGTGCCAGCAGTTACTTACAGTTCGCGAACACCGGGGAGCTGTTTTTT.

About this clonotype: A much bigger clone sits one base away, suggesting this may be a read error. The V call is TRBV6-1, the J call TRBJ2-1, with 12 bases matching TRBD2. This CDR3 comprises 15 residues. In germline, CDR1 is MNHNS, CDR2 SASEGT. Unmatched junction bases numbered 14, after V lost 7 bases and J lost 13 bases. CDR3 DNA sequence: TGTGCCAGCAAAAGGCTAGCGGGGGGGCAGGAGACCCAGTTCTTC. Protein: CASKRLAGGQETQFF.

This clonotype appeared many times. The chain joins TRBV5-1 to TRBJ2-1, with TRBD2 identical over 8 bases. Germline loops: CDR1 SGHRS, CDR2 YFSETQ. This CDR3 region has 13 residues. The V segment lost 7 bases and the J segment 7 bases; nucleotides outside the gene matches: 7. DNA for the CDR3: TGCGCCAGCTTCGCGGGGGGAGGGAATGAGCAGTTCTTC. Amino acids: CASFAGGGNEQFF.

J is TRBJ2-1 and V is TRBV9, with D possibly called TRBD1 or TRBD2 (5 bases each). The CDR3 sequence is 16 residues long. The ends were cut back, 1 base at V and 3 bases at J, with 14 bases in the middle. Germline V lookup: CDR1 SGDLS, CDR2 YYNGEE. The DNA for the CDR3 is TGTGCCAGCAGCGTATCGGGGCAGGGATACTACAATGAGCAGTTCTTC. Translating gives CASSVSGQGYYNEQFF.

There are many counts of this clonotype. The chain uses TRBV2 and TRBJ2-3, with TRBD2 matching 11 bases. Germline lookup yields CDR1 SNHLY and CDR2 FYNNEI. After removal of 7 bases from V and 1 base from J, the junction contained 4 bases not matched to a gene. The CDR3 covers 15 residues. The CDR3: CASKLAGARTDTQYF. The CDR3 region has the DNA TGTGCCAGCAAACTAGCGGGAGCCCGCACAGATACGCAGTATTTT.

This clonotype came up many times. The chain employs TRBV20-1 and TRBJ2-3; D may match TRBD1 or TRBD2 (6 bases each). CDR3 length: 11 residues. From germline, CDR1 is DFQATT and CDR2 SNEGSKA (reference sequence). The chain's CDR3 is CKGGRLGTQYF. Here the CDR3 DNA reads TGCAAGGGGGGTAGATTAGGTACGCAGTATTTT.

To note about this clonotype: A much larger clone differs by one base, so this may be a read error. The genes are TRBV3-1 and TRBJ2-1, with TRBD2 matching 10 bases. Germline-derived CDR1 and CDR2 are LGHDT and YNNKEL (reference sequence). This CDR3 contains 20 residues. The junction had 23 bases not matched to a gene; V was cut back by 3 bases and J by 9 bases. The CDR3 DNA reads as TGTGCCAGCAGCCACTACTATAAGGGGGCCTCTAGCGGGAGTTCGAGTGAGCAGTTCTTC. Amino acids: CASSHYYKGASSGSSSEQFF.

The sample holds many counts of this clonotype. The chain employs TRBV5-8 and TRBJ1-1, with D perhaps matching TRBD1 (5 bases). Germline V gives CDR1 SGHTS, CDR2 YDEGEE. The CDR3 extends over 12 amino acids. Trimming removed 6 bases from V and 5 bases from J, with 11 bases in between. DNA of the CDR3: TGTGCCAGCACCGCGGGGGATACTGAAGCTTTCTTT. Protein product: CASTAGDTEAFF. Together with reference TRBV5-8 and TRBJ1-1, the CDR3 gives the full variable domain: EAGVTQSPTHLIKTRGQQATLRCSPISGHTSVYWYQQALGLGLQFLLWYDEGEERNRGNFPPRFSGRQFPNYSSELNVNALELEDSALYLCASTAGDTEAFFGQGTRLTVV.

Many counts were recorded for this clonotype. This sequence joins TRBV28 and TRBJ2-2; D is unclear. Looked up from germline, CDR1 is MDHEN and CDR2 is SYDVKM. The ends were cut back, 5 bases at V and 3 bases at J, with 16 bases in the middle. The CDR3 runs to 16 residues. The DNA for the CDR3 is TGTGCCAGCAGTCCTGTGGCACCCCGGGACACCGGGGAGCTGTTTTTT. Its translation is CASSPVAPRDTGELFF.

Many counts were recorded for this clonotype. This chain connects TRBV2 to TRBJ1-5, with 7 positions matching TRBD1. CDR3 length: 17 amino acids. After removal of 8 bases from V and 5 bases from J, the junction contained 18 bases not matched to a gene. Germline V gene data show CDR1 as SNHLY and CDR2 as FYNNEI. The CDR3 loop is CASQDYILTGSYQPQHF. The CDR3 DNA follows: TGTGCCAGCCAAGACTATATATTGACAGGGTCCTATCAGCCCCAGCATTTT. Together with reference TRBV2 and TRBJ1-5, the CDR3 gives the full variable domain: EPEVTQTPSHQVTQMGQEVILRCVPISNHLYFYWYRQILGQKVEFLVSFYNNEISEKSEIFDDQFSVERPDGSNFTLKIRSTKLEDSAMYFCASQDYILTGSYQPQHFGDGTRLSIL.

The chain links TRBV9 to TRBJ1-2; tentatively, D is TRBD1 (6 bases). This CDR3 contains 14 residues. Trimming pared 5 bases from V and 3 bases from J, leaving 14 bases between. Germline V gene sequence: CDR1 SGDLS, CDR2 YYNGEE. The CDR3 DNA reads TGTGCCAGCAGTTTAAATACAGGGTACTATGGCTACACCTTC. Amino acid sequence: CASSLNTGYYGYTF.

This clonotype appeared a few times. This sequence joins TRBV5-1 and TRBJ1-1, with TRBD1 matching over 9 bases. CDR1 and CDR2 (germline): SGHRS, YFSETQ. Trimming cost V 0 bases and J 4 bases; bases outside gene matches: 4. This CDR3 region has 15 residues. The CDR3 here is CASSLGTGVRTEAFF. The CDR3 DNA follows: TGCGCCAGCAGCTTGGGGACAGGGGTCCGCACTGAAGCTTTCTTT.

The table lists this clonotype with a few counts. The rearrangement uses TRBV9 and TRBJ2-2; TRBD2 matches 7 bases. In germline, CDR1 is SGDLS, CDR2 YYNGEE. With V trimmed by 2 bases and J by 6 bases, 4 bases remained unmatched. The CDR3 is 14 amino acids. CDR3 sequence: CASSVAGRAGELFF. The CDR3, as DNA: TGTGCCAGCAGCGTGGCGGGGAGGGCCGGGGAGCTGTTTTTT.

The chain joins TRBV27 to TRBJ1-4; 8 bases match TRBD1. V was clipped by 5 bases and J by 8 bases; unmatched bases: 10. This CDR3 has 15 amino acids. Germline CDR1 MNHEY, CDR2 SMNVEV (reference sequence). CDR3 loop: CASSPRTGTKEKLFF. The CDR3 nucleotides are TGTGCCAGCAGTCCAAGGACAGGGACAAAGGAAAAACTGTTTTTT.

This clonotype was found many times. The chain carries TRBV6-1 and TRBJ1-2; D may be TRBD1 (5 bases). Trimming removed 6 bases from V and 4 bases from J, with 15 bases in between. Germline V CDR1 and CDR2: MNHNS, SASEGT. The CDR3 has 14 amino acids. The CDR3 coding sequence is TGTGCCAGCAGCGCCGACGACGGGGCCTATGGCTACACCTTC. Encoded protein: CASSADDGAYGYTF.

As to this clonotype: Given a much more abundant clone one base away, this may be a read error. The CDR3 DNA reads TGTGCCAGCAGCGCCGGGACCCACTCCTACGAGCAGTTCTTC. It translates to CASSAGTHSYEQFF. The chain recombines TRBV7-6 with TRBJ2-1; D possibly matches TRBD1 or TRBD2 (5 bases each). V was trimmed by 5 bases and J by 10 bases, leaving 18 bases between them. Germline V gene lookup returns CDR1 SGHVS and CDR2 FNYEAQ. CDR3 length equals 14 residues.

This clonotype has ten or more counts. The V gene is TRBV7-9, the J gene TRBJ2-3; either TRBD1 or TRBD2 may supply D (5 bases each). The germline CDR1 and CDR2 sequences are SEHNR and FQNEAQ (reference sequence). This CDR3 is 17 amino acids long. V lost 1 base, J lost 6 bases, and 20 bases lay in between. The DNA for the CDR3 is TGTGCCAGCAGCTTAGTTCGGGACCCACTATTTCGGGATACGCAGTATTTT. Protein: CASSLVRDPLFRDTQYF.

Of note for this clonotype: This likely stems from a read error, as it lies one base from a far larger clone. The gene calls are TRBV6-1 and TRBJ2-1, with no clear D. CDR3 length equals 15 residues. Deletions cut 6 bases from V and 8 bases from J, with 20 bases between. CDR1 MNHNS and CDR2 SASEGT come from the germline V gene. CDR3 residues: CASRSQPTIPHEQFF. The DNA of the CDR3 is TGTGCCAGCAGGTCCCAACCCACAATCCCCCATGAGCAGTTCTTC.

The chain uses TRBV29-1 and TRBJ1-2, with D uncertain. The CDR3 totals 11 residues. Looked up from germline, CDR1 is SQVTM and CDR2 is ANQGSEA. V was cut by 8 bases and J by 8 bases, with 15 bases left in between. The DNA for the CDR3 is TGCAGCATCACCACCTCGTGGGGCTACACCTTC. Translating it yields CSITTSWGYTF.

The chain joins TRBV7-6 to TRBJ2-1; 8 bases agree with TRBD2. This CDR3 comprises 16 residues. CDR1 is SGHVS, CDR2 FNYEAQ, per germline. The V and J ends lost 1 base and 6 bases, in that order; junction bases with no gene match: 8. Here the CDR3 DNA reads TGTGCCAGCAGCTTAGGAGGCGCGGGGGGCTTCAATGAGCAGTTCTTC. It yields the protein CASSLGGAGGFNEQFF.